A single sample gave rise to the 5 T cell receptor beta chains below, sequenced in a study of blood T cells in healthy people across ages. It was with a sample-barcoded 5' primer and a J-beta primer mix that a second PCR of about 6 to 12 cycles was run. TCRdb passed the 5' RACE reads through MiXCR, listing each CDR3 protein once. The sample lists fewer than 1,000,000 distinct CDR3 sequences, around two fifths seen once, with roughly a fifth in the top ten. Sequencing used blood. These receptor sequences come from a man in his fifties or sixties in good health.

This clonotype was detected only a few times. The CDR3 DNA reads as TGCAGCGTTGAAGATTCAGGGGCTAGCACAGATACGCAGTATTTT. Residues: CSVEDSGASTDTQYF. The V and J genes are TRBV29-1 and TRBJ2-3; D may be TRBD1 (6 bases). V lost 0 bases, J lost 0 bases, and 10 bases lay in between. CDR3 length equals 15 residues. From germline, CDR1 is SQVTM and CDR2 ANQGSEA.

CDR3 bases: TGTGCCAGCAGTGAGGGGACTAGCGGTAATGAGCAGTTCTTC. Protein product: CASSEGTSGNEQFF. The V gene is TRBV27, the J gene TRBJ2-1; 11 bases are a match to TRBD2. The CDR3 spans 14 residues. Germline V gene sequence: CDR1 MNHEY, CDR2 SMNVEV (reference sequence). V dropped 5 bases and J dropped 7; count of bases not matched to a gene: 4.

Details on this clonotype: A read error may account for a junction end that differs from germline. The CDR3 is CANSPDTGYGYTF. CDR3 in DNA: TGTGCCAACAGTCCGGACACAGGCTATGGCTACACCTTC. The chain combines TRBV12-3 or TRBV12-4 with TRBJ1-2; perhaps TRBD1 as D (5 bases). The CDR3 is 13 residues long.

This chain connects TRBV12-3 or TRBV12-4 to TRBJ2-2, with 9 bases fitting TRBD2. After removal of 3 bases from V and 0 bases from J, the junction contained 5 bases not matched to a gene. This CDR3 contains 17 residues. The CDR3 spells CASSFASGDPNTGELFF. The CDR3 coding sequence is TGTGCCAGCAGTTTTGCTAGCGGGGATCCGAACACCGGGGAGCTGTTTTTT.

V is TRBV27 and J is TRBJ2-4, with D possibly being TRBD1 (5 bases). Gene TRBJ2-7 matches the end of the DNA better, so the J call may be wrong. This CDR3 has 13 residues. The germline gives CDR1 MNHEY, CDR2 SMNVEV (reference sequence). CDR3 region: CASSLFLGREQYF. CDR3 nucleotides: TGTGCCAGCAGTTTATTCCTGGGGCGCGAGCAGTACTTC.